This T cell receptor beta chain emerged from a study of blood T cell repertoires in COVID-19. Study background: The United States, Italy and Spain supplied acute and convalescent COVID-19 samples.

Sequenced by immunoSEQ multiplex PCR; TCRdb stores in-frame clones only, minus some. The data contain approximately 30,000 clones, more than 70% of them singletons. Germline CDR1 is LGHDT and CDR2 is YNNKEL (reference sequence). Trimming took 3 bases from V and 10 from J; bases not matched to a gene: 8. The CDR3 spans 15 residues. Sequencing input: peripheral blood. The source is a human donor in a cohort sampled during active COVID-19. J is TRBJ1-6 and V is TRBV3-1 (or the pseudogene TRBV3-2), with TRBD1 matching 8 bases. CDR3 bases: TGTGCCAGCAGCCAGACGACAGGGGAGACATCACCCCTCCACTTT. It is translated as CASSQTTGETSPLHF.